This T cell receptor (beta chain) originates from a study of CD8+ T cells in alopecia areata. Reverse transcribed after extraction, RNA yielded cDNA as the sequencing template. Data came from immunoSEQ multiplex PCR; TCRdb stores just in-frame clones and leaves some out. The data show roughly 150,000 clones, around 50% seen once. Trimming cost V 1 base and J 4 bases, with 10 bases left between them. CDR1 is SGHAT and CDR2 is FQNNGV in the germline V gene. This CDR3 spans 14 amino acids. The rearrangement joins TRBV11-2 to TRBJ1-1; the D gene is possibly TRBD1 (5 bases). This TCR derives from a human donor with alopecia areata. The specimen comprised CD8+ T cells sorted from blood, sampled at week 0. The CDR3 region is CASSLGGAGTEAFF. In DNA form, the CDR3 reads TGTGCCAGCAGCTTAGGCGGGGCAGGCACTGAAGCTTTCTTT.